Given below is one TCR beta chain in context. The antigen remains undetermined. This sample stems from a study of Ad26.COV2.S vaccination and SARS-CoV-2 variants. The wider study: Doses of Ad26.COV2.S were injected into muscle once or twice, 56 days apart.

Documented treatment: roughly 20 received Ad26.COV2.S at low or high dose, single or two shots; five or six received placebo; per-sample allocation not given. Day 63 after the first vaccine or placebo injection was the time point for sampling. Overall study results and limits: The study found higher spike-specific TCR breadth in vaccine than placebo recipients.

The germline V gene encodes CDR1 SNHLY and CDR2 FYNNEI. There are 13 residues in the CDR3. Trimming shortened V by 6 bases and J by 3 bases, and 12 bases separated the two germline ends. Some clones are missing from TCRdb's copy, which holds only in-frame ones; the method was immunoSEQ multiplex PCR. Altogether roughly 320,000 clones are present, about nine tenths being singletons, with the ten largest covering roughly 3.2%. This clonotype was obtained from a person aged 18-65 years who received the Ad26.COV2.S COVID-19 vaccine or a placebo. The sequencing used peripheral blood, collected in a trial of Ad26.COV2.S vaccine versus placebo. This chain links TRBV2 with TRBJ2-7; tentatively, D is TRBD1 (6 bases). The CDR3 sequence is CASRGARGYEQYF. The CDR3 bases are TGTGCCAGCAGGGGGGCGAGAGGCTACGAGCAGTACTTC.